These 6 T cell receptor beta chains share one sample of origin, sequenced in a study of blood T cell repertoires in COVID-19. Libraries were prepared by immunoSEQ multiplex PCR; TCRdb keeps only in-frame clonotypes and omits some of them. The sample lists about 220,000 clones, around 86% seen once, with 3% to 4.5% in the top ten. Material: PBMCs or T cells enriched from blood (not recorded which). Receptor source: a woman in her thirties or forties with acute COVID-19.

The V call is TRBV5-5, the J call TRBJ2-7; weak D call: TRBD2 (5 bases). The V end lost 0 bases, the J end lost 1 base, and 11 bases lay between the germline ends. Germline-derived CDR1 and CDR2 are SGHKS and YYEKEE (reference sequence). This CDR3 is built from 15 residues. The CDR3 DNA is TGTGCCAGCAGCTTGGTTACTGGAGGATCCTACGAGCAGTACGTC. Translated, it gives CASSLVTGGSYEQYV.

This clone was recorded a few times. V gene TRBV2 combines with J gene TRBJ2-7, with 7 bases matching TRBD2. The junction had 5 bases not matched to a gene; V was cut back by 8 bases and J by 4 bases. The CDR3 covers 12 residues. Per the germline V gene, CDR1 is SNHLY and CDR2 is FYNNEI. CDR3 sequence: CASGRGGYEQYV. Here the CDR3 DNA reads TGTGCCAGCGGACGGGGAGGGTACGAGCAGTACGTC.

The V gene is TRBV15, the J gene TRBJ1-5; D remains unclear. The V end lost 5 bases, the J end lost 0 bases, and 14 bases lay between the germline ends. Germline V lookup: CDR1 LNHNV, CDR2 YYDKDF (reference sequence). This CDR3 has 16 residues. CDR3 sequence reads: CATSGITGLSNQPQHF. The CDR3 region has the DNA TGTGCCACCAGCGGGATAACTGGACTTAGCAATCAGCCCCAGCATTTT.

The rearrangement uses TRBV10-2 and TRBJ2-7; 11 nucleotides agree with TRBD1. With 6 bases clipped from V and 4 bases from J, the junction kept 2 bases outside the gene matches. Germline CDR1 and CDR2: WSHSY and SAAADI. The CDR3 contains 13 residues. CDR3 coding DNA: TGCGCCAGCAGAGGACAGGGGGCTTACGAGCAGTACGTC. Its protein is CASRGQGAYEQYV.

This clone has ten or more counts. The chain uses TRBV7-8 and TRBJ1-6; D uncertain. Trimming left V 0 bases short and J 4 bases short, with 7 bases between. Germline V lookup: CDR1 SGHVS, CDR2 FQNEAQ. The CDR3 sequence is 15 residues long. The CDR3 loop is CASSLAISYNSPLHF. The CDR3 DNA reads TGTGCCAGCAGCTTAGCGATCAGTTATAATTCACCCCTCCACTTT.

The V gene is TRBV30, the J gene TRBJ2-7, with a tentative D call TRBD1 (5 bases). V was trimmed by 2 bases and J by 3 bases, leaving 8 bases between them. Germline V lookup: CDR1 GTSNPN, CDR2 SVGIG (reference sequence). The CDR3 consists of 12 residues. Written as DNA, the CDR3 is TGTGCCTGGAGTAGGGGCGGCTACGAGCAGTACGTC. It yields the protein CAWSRGGYEQYV.